This T cell receptor beta chain is drawn from a study of identifying expanded T cells in peripheral blood. Here immunoSEQ multiplex PCR was the method, and the copy in TCRdb shows in-frame clones only, minus some. The sample gives about 85,000 clones, around 91% of which show up once; around 2.7% is in the top ten. The V gene's germline CDR1 is MNHNS and CDR2 SASEGT. V dropped 0 bases and J dropped 3 bases, with 3 bases sitting between them. This CDR3 has 13 amino acids. This TCR came from a person between 18 and 75 years old in good health. The sample consisted of blood. The rearrangement uses TRBV6-1 and TRBJ2-1; the D is unclear. This CDR3 is CASSEAGYNEQFF. CDR3 DNA sequence: TGTGCCAGCAGTGAAGCAGGCTACAATGAGCAGTTCTTC.